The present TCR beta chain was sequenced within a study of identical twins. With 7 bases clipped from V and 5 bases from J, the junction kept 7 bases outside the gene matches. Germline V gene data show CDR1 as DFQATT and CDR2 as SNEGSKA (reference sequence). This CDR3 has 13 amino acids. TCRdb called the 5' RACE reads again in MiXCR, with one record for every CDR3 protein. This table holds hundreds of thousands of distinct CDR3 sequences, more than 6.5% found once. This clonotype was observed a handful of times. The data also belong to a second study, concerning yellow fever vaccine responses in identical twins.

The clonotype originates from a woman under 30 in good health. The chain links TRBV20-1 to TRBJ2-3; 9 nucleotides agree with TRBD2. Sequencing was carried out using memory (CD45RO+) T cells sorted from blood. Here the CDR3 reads CSVGGGAGDTQYF. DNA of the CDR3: TGCAGTGTGGGCGGGGGGGCCGGAGATACGCAGTATTTT.